The present TCR beta chain was sequenced within a study of cytomegalovirus exposure and HLA in healthy donors. As for the study in general: An earlier analysis identified approximately 110 million unique TCR beta sequences in about 170 million T cells. General study findings and limits: It was reported that the classifier diagnosed cytomegalovirus status with high specificity and sensitivity in both the original and validation cohorts. CMV serostatus was the only immune exposure information that was available.

A remark on this clone: Its cognate antigen is unknown.

These donors, healthy bone marrow donors, were studied. V was clipped by 5 bases and J by 10 bases, with 25 bases between them. This CDR3 spans 17 amino acids. Germline V gives CDR1 SGHTS, CDR2 YDEGEE. PCR amplification relied on 60 Vbeta primers (plus 13 Jbeta primers). TCRdb's copy holds only in-frame clones and misses some; the assay was immunoSEQ multiplex PCR. This repertoire comprises about 110,000 clones; its ten largest clones make up around 4%. The material sequenced was PBMCs. The chain combines TRBV5-8 with TRBJ1-6; tentative D call: TRBD1 (5 bases). This clonotype was sampled from a man younger than 35 in good health and CMV-seronegative. The CDR3 DNA is TGTGCCAGCAGACGCGACCGTATAACTTGGGGCGGATCACCCCTCCACTTT. Translating gives CASRRDRITWGGSPLHF.